This TCR beta chain was recovered during a study of Graves' ophthalmopathy and Graves' hyperthyroidism. V dropped 6 bases and J dropped 4 bases, with 13 bases sitting between them. The CDR3 has 14 amino acids. Germline V gene lookup returns CDR1 SGHRS and CDR2 YFSETQ. RNA transcripts were the source from which TCR beta CDR3 regions were amplified. In the first round, RT-PCR was carried out with HTBI primers, and a multiplex PCR formed the second round. TCRdb used MiXCR to reprocess the multiplex PCR reads, holding one entry per CDR3 protein. The sample lists around 1,000,000 distinct CDR3 sequences; about two fifths were seen once. Hyperthyroidism was new, under 2 months, in patients aged 18 to 65. This clonotype appeared many times.

The clonotype was recovered from an adult man with Graves' hyperthyroidism. The V and J genes are TRBV5-1 and TRBJ2-2; the D is unclear. The sequenced sample was peripheral blood or thyroid tissue (not recorded which). CDR3: CASTGAMGTGELFF. CDR3 DNA: TGCGCCAGCACAGGTGCCATGGGCACCGGGGAGCTGTTTTTT.